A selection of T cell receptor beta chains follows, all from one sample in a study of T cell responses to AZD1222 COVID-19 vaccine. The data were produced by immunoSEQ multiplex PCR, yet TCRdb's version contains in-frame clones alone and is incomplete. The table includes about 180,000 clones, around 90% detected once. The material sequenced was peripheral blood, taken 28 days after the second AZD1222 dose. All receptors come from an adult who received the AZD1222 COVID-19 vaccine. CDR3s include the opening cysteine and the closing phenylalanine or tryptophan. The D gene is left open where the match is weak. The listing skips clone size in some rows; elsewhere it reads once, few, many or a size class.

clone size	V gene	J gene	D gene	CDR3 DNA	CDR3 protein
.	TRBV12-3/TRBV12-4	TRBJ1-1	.	TGTGCCAGCAGACAGGGTCGGGGCACTGAAGCTTTCTTT	CASRQGRGTEAFF
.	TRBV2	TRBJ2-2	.	TGTGCCAGCAGTCCTCCAGGTCAGGTCACCGGGGAGCTGTTTTTT	CASSPPGQVTGELFF
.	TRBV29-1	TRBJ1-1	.	TGCAGCGTCATAAGGTCGGGCACTGAAGCTTTCTTT	CSVIRSGTEAFF
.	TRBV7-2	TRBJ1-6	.	TGTGCCAGCAGCTTAGTCCAGGGGTCAGGTTCACCCCTCCACTTT	CASSLVQGSGSPLHF
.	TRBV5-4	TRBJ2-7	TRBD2	TGTGCCAGCAGCCGTACTCCAGCGGGGGCCTACGAGCAGTACTTC	CASSRTPAGAYEQYF
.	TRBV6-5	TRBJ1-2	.	TGTGCCAGCCTATCAACGGGGGCGCATGGCTACACCTTC	CASLSTGAHGYTF
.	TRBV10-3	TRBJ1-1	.	TGTGCCATCAGTGGACAGTCATGGGGCATGAACACTGAAGCTTTCTTT	CAISGQSWGMNTEAFF
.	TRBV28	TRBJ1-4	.	TGTGCCAGCAGTTTGGGGCGCTGGGGGCCTAATGAAAAACTGTTTTTT	CASSLGRWGPNEKLFF
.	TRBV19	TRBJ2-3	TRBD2	TGTGCCAGTAGTAGAATACTAGCGCAAATCACAGATACGCAGTATTTT	CASSRILAQITDTQYF
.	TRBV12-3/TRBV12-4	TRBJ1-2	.	TGTGCCAGCAGCCAGGGACGCTATGGCTACACCTTC	CASSQGRYGYTF
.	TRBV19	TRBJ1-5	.	TGTGCCAGTAGTAGTCACAGCAATCAGCCCCAGCATTTT	CASSSHSNQPQHF
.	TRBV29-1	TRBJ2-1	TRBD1	TGCAGCGCAAGGACAGGGAACAATGAGCAGTTCTTC	CSARTGNNEQFF
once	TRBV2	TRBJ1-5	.	TGTGCCAGCAGCGACGGGACGGTGGATCAGCCCCAGCATTTT	CASSDGTVDQPQHF
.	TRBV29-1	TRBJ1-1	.	TGCAGCGTTGAAGTAACAGTCGAAGCTTTCTTT	CSVEVTVEAFF
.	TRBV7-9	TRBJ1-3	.	TGTGCCAGCAGCTTAGAAGGCCCAATGCCTGGAAACACCATATATTTT	CASSLEGPMPGNTIYF
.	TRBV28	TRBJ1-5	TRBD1	TGTGCCAGCATCGAGTCAGGGGGCGCGCGCAATCAGCCCCAGCATTTT	CASIESGGARNQPQHF
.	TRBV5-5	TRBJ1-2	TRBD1	TGTGCCAGCAGCTTCGACAGGGGGACCTATGGCTACACCTTC	CASSFDRGTYGYTF
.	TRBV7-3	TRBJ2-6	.	TGTGCCAGCAGCCGACCAGGGGCTGGGGCCAACGTCCTGACTTTC	CASSRPGAGANVLTF
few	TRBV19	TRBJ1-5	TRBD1	TGTGCCAGTAGCCCCCGGGACAGGGGATTCGGGCAGCCCCAGCATTTT	CASSPRDRGFGQPQHF
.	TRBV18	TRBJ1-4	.	TGTGCCAGCTCACCCACGGAAAATGAAAAACTGTTTTTT	CASSPTENEKLFF
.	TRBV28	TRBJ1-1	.	TGTGCCAGCAGTTTGCTTAGGGGAATGAACACTGAAGCTTTCTTT	CASSLLRGMNTEAFF
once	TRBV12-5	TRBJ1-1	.	TGTGCTAGTGGTTCTGGGGGGACATACGAAGCTTTCTTT	CASGSGGTYEAFF
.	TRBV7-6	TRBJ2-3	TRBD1	TGTGCCAGCAGCTTAGGGGACAGGGCAGATACGCAGTATTTT	CASSLGDRADTQYF
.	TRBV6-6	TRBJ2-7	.	TGTGCCAGCAGTTACTGGCGACAGTCCGGTGACGAGCAGTACTTC	CASSYWRQSGDEQYF
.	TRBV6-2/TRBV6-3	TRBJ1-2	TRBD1	TGTGCCAGCAGTTACCCCTGGGGGACAGCAAACTATGGCTACACCTTC	CASSYPWGTANYGYTF
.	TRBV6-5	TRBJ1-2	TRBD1	TGTGCCAGCAGCCCGACAGGGCGAACTAACTATGGCTACACCTTC	CASSPTGRTNYGYTF
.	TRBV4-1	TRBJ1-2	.	TGCGCCAGCAGCCAAGGGCGGTCCAGAGCTAACTATGGCTACACCTTC	CASSQGRSRANYGYTF
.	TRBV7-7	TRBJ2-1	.	TGTGCCAGCAGCTTAGACGCGGGCTCCTACAATGAGCAGTTCTTC	CASSLDAGSYNEQFF
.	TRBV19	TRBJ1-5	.	TGTGCCAGTAGTATTGGGGCAGGGGATGATCAGCCCCAGCATTTT	CASSIGAGDDQPQHF
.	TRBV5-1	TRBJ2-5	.	TGCGCCAGCAGTCCCTTGGACACAGCCCAAGAGACCCAGTACTTC	CASSPLDTAQETQYF
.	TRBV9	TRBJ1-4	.	TGTGCCAGCAGCGTAGGTGGTTTTAATGAAAAACTGTTTTTT	CASSVGGFNEKLFF
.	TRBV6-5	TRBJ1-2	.	TGTGCCAGCAGTTACGGGCAGGGAGCCTATGGCTACACCTTC	CASSYGQGAYGYTF
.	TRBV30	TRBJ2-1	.	TGTGCCTGGAGTGTAACCCTGGACAGCCCGTACAATGAGCAGTTCTTC	CAWSVTLDSPYNEQFF
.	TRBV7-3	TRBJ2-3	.	TGTGCCAGCAGCCCCCAGACTGGGGGTACAGATACGCAGTATTTT	CASSPQTGGTDTQYF
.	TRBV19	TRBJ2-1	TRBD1	TGTGCCAGTAGTCAAGACAGGGGTATACACAATGAGCAGTTCTTC	CASSQDRGIHNEQFF
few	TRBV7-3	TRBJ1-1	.	TGTGCCACTTCGGGTCCAGGGGACACTGAAGCTTTCTTT	CATSGPGDTEAFF
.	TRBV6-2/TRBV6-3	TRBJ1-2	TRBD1	TGTGCCAGCAGTACAGGGGAAGTTCGGGGCTACACCTTC	CASSTGEVRGYTF
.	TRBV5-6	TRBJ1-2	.	TGTGCCAGCAGCTTAAGGGGGGTTATTATATATGGCTACACCTTC	CASSLRGVIIYGYTF
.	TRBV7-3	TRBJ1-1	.	TGTGCCAGCAGCTTAACTGGTGGAGTGGACACTGAAGCTTTCTTT	CASSLTGGVDTEAFF
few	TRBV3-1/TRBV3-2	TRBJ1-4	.	TGTGCCAGCAGCCAATTTGTCTTTGAAAAACTGTTTTTT	CASSQFVFEKLFF
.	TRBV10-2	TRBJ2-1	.	TGCGCCAGCAGTGAGACTCTTTTGGGGCGTGAGCAGTTCTTC	CASSETLLGREQFF
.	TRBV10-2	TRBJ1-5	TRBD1	TGCGCCAGCAGTGAGTCGATGGGGACAGGGGGCCAGCCCCAGCATTTT	CASSESMGTGGQPQHF
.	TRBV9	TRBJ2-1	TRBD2	TGTGCCAGCAGCGCCTCTAGCGGCTCCTACAATGAGCAGTTCTTC	CASSASSGSYNEQFF
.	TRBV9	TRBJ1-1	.	TGTGCCAGCAGCGGACCAATCGGGGGGGGTGGCACTGAAGCTTTCTTT	CASSGPIGGGGTEAFF
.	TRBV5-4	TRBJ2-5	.	TGTGCCAGCAGCTTGGGGGACACACAAGAGACCCAGTACTTC	CASSLGDTQETQYF
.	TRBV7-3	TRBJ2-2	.	TGTGCCAGCAGCTTCTTTCAGGGAAGCCGCACCGGGGAGCTGTTTTTT	CASSFFQGSRTGELFF
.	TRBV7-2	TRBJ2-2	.	TGTGCCAGCAGTCCTCAGGGGGGTAGGGTGGTCACCGGGGAGCTGTTTTTT	CASSPQGGRVVTGELFF
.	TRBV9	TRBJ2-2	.	TGTGCCAGCAGCGTAGCTCGGGGCGTCGGGGAGCTGTTTTTT	CASSVARGVGELFF